The 20 T cell receptor beta chains below were found in one sample sequenced in a study of T cells in Graves' hyperthyroidism and ophthalmopathy. Authors of the study amplified TCR beta CDR3 regions from RNA transcripts. TCR CDR3 regions were first amplified by RT-PCR with HTBI primers. TCRdb called the multiplex PCR reads again in MiXCR, with one record for every CDR3 protein. The table includes under 400,000 distinct CDR3 sequences, 16% detected once. What was sequenced was blood. The receptors originated from a man aged 25-40 years with Graves' hyperthyroidism.

This clonotype appeared many times. The DNA for the CDR3 is TGTGCCAGCAGTTTCGGGCGATACAATGAGCAGTTCTTC. As protein: CASSFGRYNEQFF. The V gene is TRBV12-3 or TRBV12-4, the J gene TRBJ2-1; D unclear. The CDR3 loop spans 13 amino acids. Trimming cost V 3 bases and J 4 bases, with 7 bases left between them.

Of note for this clonotype: Sequence at one end of the junction differs from germline and may be a read error. The chain links TRBV6-2 or TRBV6-3 to TRBJ1-6; D unresolved. The germline gives CDR1 MNHEY, CDR2 SVGEGT. The length of the CDR3 is 14 residues. This CDR3 reads CTSSLGRRGSPLHF. The CDR3 DNA is TGTACCAGCAGCCTCGGACGGAGAGGATCACCCCTCCACTTT.

This clonotype was seen only a few times. The chain uses TRBV25-1 and TRBJ2-5; TRBD2 aligns across 8 bases. Germline CDR1 MGHDK, CDR2 SYGVNS. This CDR3 spans 17 amino acids. The ends lost 2 bases at V and 4 bases at J; junction bases unmatched: 12. CDR3: CASSENSGRGGGETQYF. The CDR3 DNA follows: TGTGCCAGCAGTGAAAACAGCGGGAGAGGGGGGGGAGAGACCCAGTACTTC.

This clonotype was counted between two and nine times. The rearrangement links TRBV30 to TRBJ2-2; D possibly corresponds to TRBD2 (6 bases). V was cut by 0 bases and J by 6 bases, with 14 bases left in between. The CDR3 is 15 amino acids. Germline values: CDR1 GTSNPN, CDR2 SVGIG (reference sequence). In DNA form, the CDR3 reads TGTGCCTGGAGTGTGGCAGGAGGGGAGGCCGGGGAGCTGTTTTTT. It yields the protein CAWSVAGGEAGELFF. Supplemented by reference TRBV30 and TRBJ2-2, the full variable domain reads SQTIHQWPATLVQPVGSPLSLECTVEGTSNPNLYWYRQAAGRGLQLLFYSVGIGQISSEVPQNLSASRPQDRQFILSSKKLLLSDSGFYLCAWSVAGGEAGELFFGEGSRLTVL.

This clonotype has more than one count but fewer than ten. The rearrangement joins TRBV3-1 to TRBJ2-7, with 10 bases matching TRBD2. Germline V gene sequence: CDR1 LGHDT, CDR2 YNNKEL (reference sequence). The CDR3 consists of 16 residues. After removal of 0 bases from V and 7 bases from J, the junction contained 9 bases not matched to a gene. DNA for the CDR3: TGTGCCAGCAGCCAAGAGCCAGCGGGAGGGCCGGGGGAGCAGTACTTC. Translated: CASSQEPAGGPGEQYF.

The table lists this clonotype with many counts. The chain employs TRBV20-1 and TRBJ2-7; D is uncertain. V lost 6 bases, J lost 0 bases, and 18 bases lay in between. Germline V CDR1 and CDR2: DFQATT, SNEGSKA (reference sequence). The CDR3 is 15 residues long. The CDR3 bases are TGCAGTGCCCAGGAGCCGGACCAACTCTCCTACGAGCAGTACTTC. Its translation: CSAQEPDQLSYEQYF.

Comment on this clonotype: A single base separates this from a much larger clone, so it may be a read error. CDR3 amino acids: CATCRDIPFYGYTF. CDR3 bases: TGTGCCACCTGCAGAGATATCCCGTTCTATGGCTACACCTTC. The V gene is TRBV15, the J gene TRBJ1-2; D remains unclear. This CDR3 contains 14 residues. The germline CDR1 and CDR2 sequences are LNHNV and YYDKDF (reference sequence).

This chain uses TRBV10-3 with TRBJ2-1, with D possibly TRBD1 on 5 matching bases. Germline-derived CDR1 and CDR2 are ENHRY and SYGVKD. This CDR3 is built from 15 residues. Trimming shortened V by 8 bases and J by 1 base, and 15 bases separated the two germline ends. CDR3 region: CAIGSGSGSYNEQFF. In DNA, the CDR3 is TGTGCCATCGGTTCAGGGTCAGGATCCTACAATGAGCAGTTCTTC.

This clonotype was found many times. The chain is built from TRBV29-1 and TRBJ1-2; D uncertain. The ends were cut back, 4 bases at V and 2 bases at J, with 14 bases in the middle. Germline CDR1 and CDR2: SQVTM and ANQGSEA. The CDR3 is made up of 14 amino acids. This chain's CDR3 is CSVADSRRNYGYTF. The CDR3 DNA sequence: TGCAGCGTTGCCGACTCCCGTCGCAACTATGGCTACACCTTC.

This clonotype was counted at least ten times. J is TRBJ2-3 and V is TRBV20-1; D tentatively fits TRBD1 or TRBD2 (6 bases each). V dropped 6 bases and J dropped 1 base, with 11 bases sitting between them. The germline V gene has CDR1 DFQATT and CDR2 SNEGSKA (reference sequence). The CDR3 sequence is 13 residues long. CDR3 in amino acids: CSAGGHGTDTQYF. CDR3 coding DNA: TGCAGTGCGGGGGGACACGGCACAGATACGCAGTATTTT.

Ten or more counts support this clonotype. The chain couples TRBV5-1 to TRBJ1-2; weak D call: TRBD1 (5 bases). This CDR3 region has 17 residues. The V end lost 4 bases, the J end lost 0 bases, and 19 bases lay between the germline ends. Per germline, CDR1 SGHRS and CDR2 YFSETQ. The CDR3 sequence: CASSHHGTEIANYGYTF. The CDR3 region has the DNA TGCGCCAGCAGCCACCACGGGACGGAGATAGCTAACTATGGCTACACCTTC.

This clonotype occurred many times. This sequence joins TRBV20-1 and TRBJ2-5; possible D gene TRBD1, 5 bases. CDR1 and CDR2 from the germline V gene are DFQATT and SNEGSKA (reference sequence). The CDR3 runs to 14 residues. V gave up 6 bases and J gave up 1 base, with 15 bases separating them. The CDR3 sequence is CSATVQGSQETQYF. In nucleotides, the CDR3 is TGCAGTGCAACCGTGCAGGGCTCCCAAGAGACCCAGTACTTC.

This clonotype has at least ten counts. The J gene is TRBJ2-7, the V gene TRBV20-1; TRBD1 matches 7 bases. After removal of 6 bases from V and 4 bases from J, the junction contained 9 bases not matched to a gene. Germline-derived CDR1 and CDR2 are DFQATT and SNEGSKA (reference sequence). The CDR3 has 13 residues. CDR3 nucleotide sequence: TGCAGTGCCGCGACAGGGTACCCTTACGAGCAGTACTTC. This encodes CSAATGYPYEQYF.

This clonotype has at least ten counts. The chain couples TRBV5-1 to TRBJ2-1; D is undetermined. V was clipped by 7 bases and J by 6 bases, with 8 bases between them. The CDR3 consists of 11 residues. The germline V gene has CDR1 SGHRS and CDR2 YFSETQ. The CDR3 sequence is CASLTGNEQFF. The CDR3, as DNA: TGCGCCAGCTTAACTGGCAATGAGCAGTTCTTC.

This clonotype was seen at least ten times. The rearrangement uses TRBV2 and TRBJ2-7, with a weak D call TRBD2 (6 bases). The V and J ends lost 9 bases and 5 bases respectively, with 20 bases between them. The V gene's germline CDR1 is SNHLY and CDR2 FYNNEI. The CDR3 has 14 residues. CDR3 DNA: TGTGCCAGTAGAGGAAGACTAGGGGAGAACGAGCAGTACTTC. Its translation: CASRGRLGENEQYF.

As regards this clonotype: A much larger clone lies one base from this, so it may be a read error. The chain employs TRBV20-1 and TRBJ2-1; D not certain. The CDR3 is 13 residues long. The germline V gene encodes CDR1 DFQATT and CDR2 SNEGSKA (reference sequence). The CDR3 DNA reads as TGCAGTGCTATCCACGGGTCGTTCAATGAGCAGCTCTTC. It yields the protein CSAIHGSFNEQLF.

There are many counts of this clonotype. The rearrangement links TRBV3-1 to TRBJ2-5; D perhaps matches TRBD2 (5 bases). V shed 1 base and J shed 5 bases, with 11 bases lying between them. Germline CDR1 and CDR2: LGHDT and YNNKEL (reference sequence). There are 14 residues in the CDR3. In DNA, the CDR3 is TGTGCCAGCAGCCAAGCGCTAGCATCGGAGACCCAGTACTTC. This codes for CASSQALASETQYF.

Worth noting for this clonotype: Germline and junction disagree at one end, which may indicate a read error. The chain has TRBV12-3 or TRBV12-4 and TRBJ2-7, with 7 bases fitting TRBD2. There are 12 residues in the CDR3. The CDR3 sequence: CVSTRGTYEQYF. In nucleotides, the CDR3 is TGTGTCAGCACGCGGGGGACTTACGAGCAGTACTTC.

This clonotype was counted a few times. This CDR3 is CASSPDEPNEKLFF. CDR3 in DNA: TGTGCCAGCAGCCCAGACGAGCCCAATGAAAAACTGTTTTTT. This chain joins TRBV6-1 and TRBJ1-4; the D is unclear. Per the germline V gene, CDR1 is MNHNS and CDR2 is SASEGT. This CDR3 comprises 14 residues. Deletions cut 6 bases from V and 5 bases from J, with 13 bases between.

The CDR3 region is CASTWGQGGEKLFF. CDR3 DNA: TGTGCCAGCACCTGGGGACAGGGAGGCGAAAAACTGTTTTTT. V is TRBV6-1 and J is TRBJ1-4, with TRBD1 identical over 9 bases. Looked up from germline, CDR1 is MNHNS and CDR2 is SASEGT. The CDR3 spans 14 residues. V trimming: 7 bases; J trimming: 8 bases; junction bases outside the gene matches: 8.